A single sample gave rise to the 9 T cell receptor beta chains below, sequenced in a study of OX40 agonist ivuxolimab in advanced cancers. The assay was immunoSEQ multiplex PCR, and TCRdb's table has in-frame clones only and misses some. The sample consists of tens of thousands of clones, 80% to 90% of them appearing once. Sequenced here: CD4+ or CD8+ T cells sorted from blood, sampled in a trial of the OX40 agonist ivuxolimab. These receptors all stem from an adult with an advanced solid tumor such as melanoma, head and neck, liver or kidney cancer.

CDR3 region: CASSLLLGNQPQHF. CDR3 sequence (DNA): TGTGCCAGCAGTTTATTGCTGGGCAATCAGCCCCAGCATTTT. The rearrangement links TRBV28 to TRBJ1-5; D call uncertain. With 1 base removed from V and 2 bases from J, the gap between germline ends came to 6 bases. Germline assignment: CDR1 MDHEN and CDR2 SYDVKM. This CDR3 comprises 14 residues. Variable domain in full (rest from reference TRBV28 and TRBJ1-5): DVKVTQSSRYLVKRTGEKVFLECVQDMDHENMFWYRQDPGLGLRLIYFSYDVKMKEKGDIPEGYSVSREKKERFSLILESASTNQTSMYLCASSLLLGNQPQHFGDGTRLSIL.

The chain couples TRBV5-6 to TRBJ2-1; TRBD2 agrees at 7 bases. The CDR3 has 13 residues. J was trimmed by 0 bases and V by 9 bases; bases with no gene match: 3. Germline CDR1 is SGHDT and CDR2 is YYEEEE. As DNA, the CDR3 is TGTGCCACAGCGGGGAGCTCCTACAATGAGCAGTTCTTC. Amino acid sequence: CATAGSSYNEQFF.

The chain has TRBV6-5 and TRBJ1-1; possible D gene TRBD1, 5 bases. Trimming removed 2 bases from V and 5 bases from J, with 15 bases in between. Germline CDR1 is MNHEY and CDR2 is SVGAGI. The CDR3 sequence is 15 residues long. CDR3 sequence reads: CASSYGRGGGTEAFF. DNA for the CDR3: TGTGCCAGCAGTTACGGGAGGGGAGGTGGGACTGAAGCTTTCTTT.

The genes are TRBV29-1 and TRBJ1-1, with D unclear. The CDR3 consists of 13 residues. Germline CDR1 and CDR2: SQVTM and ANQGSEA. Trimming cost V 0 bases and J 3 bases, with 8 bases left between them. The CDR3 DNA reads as TGCAGCGTTGAAGATCAAGGAGACACTGAAGCTTTCTTT. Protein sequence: CSVEDQGDTEAFF.

The CDR3 reads CASSYPGQGAEQYF. The CDR3 nucleotides read TGTGCCAGCAGTTACCCGGGACAGGGAGCCGAGCAGTACTTC. The chain couples TRBV27 to TRBJ2-7, with 9 positions matching TRBD1. Germline CDR1 reads MNHEY; CDR2 reads SMNVEV (reference sequence). This CDR3 comprises 14 residues. V gave up 4 bases and J gave up 6 bases; unmatched junction bases: 7.

CDR3 protein: CASRLKMDSIFEQYF. DNA for the CDR3: TGTGCCAGCAGACTAAAAATGGACAGTATCTTTGAGCAGTACTTC. The J gene is TRBJ2-7, the V gene TRBV6-5; TRBD1 might be the D (6 bases). Germline V lookup: CDR1 MNHEY, CDR2 SVGAGI. V was pared by 6 bases and J by 7 bases, with 22 bases between. The length of the CDR3 is 15 residues.

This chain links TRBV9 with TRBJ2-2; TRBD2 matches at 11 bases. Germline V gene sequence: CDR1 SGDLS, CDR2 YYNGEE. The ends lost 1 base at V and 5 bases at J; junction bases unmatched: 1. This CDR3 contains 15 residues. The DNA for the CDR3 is TGTGCCAGCAGCGTATTAGCGGGAGGGACCGGGGAGCTGTTTTTT. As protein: CASSVLAGGTGELFF.

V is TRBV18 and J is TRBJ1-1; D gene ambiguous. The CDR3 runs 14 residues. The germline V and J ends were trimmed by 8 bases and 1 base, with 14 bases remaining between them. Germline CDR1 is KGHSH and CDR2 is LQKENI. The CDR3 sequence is CASRTETANTEAFF. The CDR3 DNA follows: TGTGCCAGCCGAACAGAGACGGCGAACACTGAAGCTTTCTTT.

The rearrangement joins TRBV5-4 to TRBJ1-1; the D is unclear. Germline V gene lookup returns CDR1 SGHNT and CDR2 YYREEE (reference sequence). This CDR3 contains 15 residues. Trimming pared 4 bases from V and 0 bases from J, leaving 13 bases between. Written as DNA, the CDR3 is TGTGCCAGCAGCCCGGAGTATGGACTGAACACTGAAGCTTTCTTT. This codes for CASSPEYGLNTEAFF.